These 12 T cell receptor beta chains were sequenced from one sample in a study of T cell repertoires in cytomegalovirus infection. TCRdb called the reads again in MiXCR, with one record for every CDR3 protein. The table records 300,000 to 450,000 distinct CDR3 sequences, 15% to 20% of them present only once. The specimen sequenced was PBMCs. The receptors were sampled from a human donor in good health (CMV status not recorded). Some clones in this sample may be carry-over from other donors' samples.

This clonotype was seen many times. J is TRBJ2-7 and V is TRBV12-3 or TRBV12-4, with unresolved D. V was cut by 3 bases and J by 5 bases, with 11 bases left in between. The CDR3 extends over 13 amino acids. The CDR3 sequence: CASSFSVSDEQYF. CDR3 nucleotide sequence: TGTGCCAGCAGTTTCTCGGTCAGCGACGAGCAGTACTTC.

This clonotype was found a few times. The genes are TRBV18 and TRBJ2-5, with D hard to call. Trimming cost V 2 bases and J 5 bases, with 12 bases left between them. In germline, CDR1 is KGHSH, CDR2 LQKENI. This CDR3 spans 14 amino acids. CDR3 sequence: CASSPGQRWETQYF. For the CDR3, the DNA is TGTGCCAGCTCACCAGGCCAACGGTGGGAGACCCAGTACTTC.

The chain's CDR3 is CASSDPGANVLTF. CDR3 sequence (DNA): TGTGCCAGTAGTGACCCTGGGGCCAACGTCCTGACTTTC. The chain links TRBV19 to TRBJ2-6; D is ambiguous. The CDR3 is made up of 13 amino acids. CDR1 is LNHDA, CDR2 SQIVND, per germline (reference sequence). The ends were cut back, 5 bases at V and 2 bases at J, with 4 bases in the middle.

This clonotype was detected only a few times. The junction does not match germline at one end; this may be a read error. The chain uses TRBV12-5 and TRBJ1-1, with D possibly matching TRBD1 (5 bases). Germline values: CDR1 LGHNT, CDR2 FRNRAP. The CDR3 loop spans 12 amino acids. The CDR3 sequence: CASGFRVTEDFF. The CDR3 nucleotides read TGTGCTAGTGGTTTCAGGGTTACTGAAGATTTCTTT.

The chain couples TRBV27 to TRBJ2-3; 7 bases map to TRBD2. Germline V gene lookup returns CDR1 MNHEY and CDR2 SMNVEV (reference sequence). The CDR3 is made up of 16 amino acids. The junction had 14 bases not matched to a gene; V was cut back by 5 bases and J by 6 bases. The CDR3 nucleotides are TGTGCCAGCAGTGCCCCGGCTAGCGGTACCGAGGATACGCAGTATTTT. It encodes CASSAPASGTEDTQYF.

This chain links TRBV9 with TRBJ1-3; no reliable D call. The CDR3 covers 14 residues. Germline CDR1 is SGDLS and CDR2 is YYNGEE. The V gene lost 0 bases and the J gene lost 4 bases, with 8 bases spanning the gap. CDR3 protein: CASSVGTYGNTIYF. The CDR3 region has the DNA TGTGCCAGCAGCGTAGGCACCTACGGAAACACCATATATTTT.

At least ten counts were recorded for this clonotype. This chain links TRBV6-1 with TRBJ1-2; D might be TRBD1 (5 bases). Germline CDR1 and CDR2: MNHNS and SASEGT. The CDR3 totals 15 residues. V lost 1 base, J lost 2 bases, and 11 bases lay in between. The CDR3 DNA sequence: TGTGCCAGCAGTGAAGAAGGGGTTGTAAACTATGGCTACACCTTC. Its translation: CASSEEGVVNYGYTF.

V and J are TRBV28 and TRBJ1-1, with TRBD1 as a possible D gene (6 bases). V was clipped by 5 bases and J by 2 bases, with 18 bases between them. Germline V gene lookup returns CDR1 MDHEN and CDR2 SYDVKM. The CDR3 covers 16 residues. CDR3 nucleotides: TGTGCCAGCAGTCCCCGTAGGGGGGGCCGAAACACTGAAGCTTTCTTT. Protein: CASSPRRGGRNTEAFF.

This clonotype was counted a few times. This sequence joins TRBV19 and TRBJ2-2, with 9 bases identical to TRBD2. V lost 3 bases to trimming and J lost 5 bases; unmatched junction nucleotides: 4. Germline V gene data show CDR1 as LNHDA and CDR2 as SQIVND (reference sequence). The CDR3 is 15 residues long. The CDR3 nucleotides are TGTGCCAGTAGTATTCCAGCGGGAGGAACCGGGGAGCTGTTTTTT. Protein product: CASSIPAGGTGELFF.

This rearrangement joins TRBV11-2 to TRBJ2-2, with TRBD2 identical over 11 bases. Trimming took 4 bases from V and 6 from J; bases not matched to a gene: 10. Germline lookup yields CDR1 SGHAT and CDR2 FQNNGV. The length of the CDR3 is 17 residues. The CDR3 region has the DNA TGTGCCAGCAGCTCGATAGCGGGAGGGCCTCTTTCCGGGGAGCTGTTTTTT. The encoded protein is CASSSIAGGPLSGELFF.

This clonotype was found many times. The rearrangement joins TRBV12-3 or TRBV12-4 to TRBJ2-7; TRBD1 matches at 9 bases. The CDR3 contains 16 residues. Trimming removed 6 bases from V and 2 bases from J; junction bases left unmatched: 11. CDR3 sequence reads: CASSPSLGQGTYEQYF. CDR3 nucleotides: TGTGCCAGCAGCCCCAGCTTGGGACAGGGAACCTACGAGCAGTACTTC.

A few counts support this clonotype. At one end, the junction sequence differs from germline, possibly due to a read error. This chain connects TRBV4-1 to TRBJ1-2; 7 nucleotides align to TRBD1. Germline CDR1 and CDR2: MGHRA and YSYEKL. The CDR3 contains 14 residues. CDR3: CASSPLSGGDGHTF. CDR3 DNA sequence: TGCGCCAGCAGCCCCCTGTCAGGGGGAGATGGCCACACCTTC.